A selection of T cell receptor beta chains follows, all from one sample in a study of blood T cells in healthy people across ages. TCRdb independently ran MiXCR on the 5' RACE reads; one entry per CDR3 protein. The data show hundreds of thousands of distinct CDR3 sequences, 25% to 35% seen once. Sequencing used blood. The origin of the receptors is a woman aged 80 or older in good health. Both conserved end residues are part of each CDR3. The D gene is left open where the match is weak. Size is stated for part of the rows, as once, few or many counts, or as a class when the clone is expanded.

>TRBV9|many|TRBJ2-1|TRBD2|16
CASSSFSGGAFNEQFF
TGTGCCAGCAGCTCATTTAGCGGGGGGGCCTTCAATGAGCAGTTCTTC
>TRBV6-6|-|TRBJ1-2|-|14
CASSPRGSHYGYTF
TGTGCCAGCAGCCCCCGGGGGTCTCACTATGGCTACACCTTC
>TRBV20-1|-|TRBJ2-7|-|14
CSARDLARAYEQYF
TGCAGTGCTAGAGATCTGGCCAGGGCATACGAGCAGTACTTC
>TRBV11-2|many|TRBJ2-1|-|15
CASSRGGGIYNEQFF
TGTGCCAGCAGCCGAGGAGGGGGGATCTACAATGAGCAGTTCTTC
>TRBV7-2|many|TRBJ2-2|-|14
CASSLVRVTGELFF
TGTGCCAGCAGCTTAGTCCGAGTAACCGGGGAGCTGTTTTTT
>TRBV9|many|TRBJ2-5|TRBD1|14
CASSVGQGEETQYF
TGTGCCAGCAGCGTAGGGCAGGGGGAAGAGACCCAGTACTTC
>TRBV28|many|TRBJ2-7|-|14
CASLARQGSYEQYF
TGTGCCAGCCTAGCCCGGCAGGGGTCCTACGAGCAGTACTTC
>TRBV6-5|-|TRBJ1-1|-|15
CASSYSTLTAGEAFF
TGTGCCAGCAGTTACTCGACGCTGACGGCAGGTGAAGCTTTCTTT
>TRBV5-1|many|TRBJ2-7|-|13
CASSWSTAHEQYF
TGCGCCAGCAGCTGGTCCACGGCCCACGAGCAGTACTTC
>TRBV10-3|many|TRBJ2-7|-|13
CAIRAAGANEQYF
TGTGCCATCAGGGCGGCTGGGGCCAACGAGCAGTACTTC
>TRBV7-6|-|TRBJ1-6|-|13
CASSLTVDSPLHF
TGTGCCAGCAGCTTAACCGTAGATTCACCCCTCCACTTT
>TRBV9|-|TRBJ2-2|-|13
CASSVVATGELFF
TGTGCCAGCAGCGTAGTTGCCACCGGGGAGCTGTTTTTT
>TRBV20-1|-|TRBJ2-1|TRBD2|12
CSTSGRVDEQFF
TGCAGCACTAGCGGGAGAGTCGACGAGCAGTTCTTC
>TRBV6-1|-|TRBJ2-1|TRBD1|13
CASSGQGVNGQFF
TGTGCCAGCAGTGGACAGGGGGTGAATGGGCAGTTCTTC
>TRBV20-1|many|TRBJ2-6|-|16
CSAAYRDSSGANVLTF
TGCAGTGCTGCGTACAGGGATAGCTCTGGGGCCAACGTCCTGACTTTC
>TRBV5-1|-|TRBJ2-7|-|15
CASSLTTGGSYEQYF
TGCGCCAGCAGCTTGACAACGGGTGGGTCCTACGAGCAGTACTTC
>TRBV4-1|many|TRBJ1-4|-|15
CASSQDTTTNEKLFF
TGCGCCAGCAGCCAGGACACGACAACTAATGAAAAACTGTTTTTT
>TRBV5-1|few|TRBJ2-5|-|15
CASSLATVQTHEQYF
TGCGCCAGCAGCTTGGCAACGGTGCAAACGCATGAGCAGTACTTC
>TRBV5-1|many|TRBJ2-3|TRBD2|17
CASSLPRTSGGGDTQYF
TGCGCCAGCAGCCTACCTCGGACTAGCGGGGGAGGGGATACGCAGTATTTT
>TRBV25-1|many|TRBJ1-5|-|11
CASSINQPQHF
TGTGCCAGCAGTATTAATCAGCCCCAGCATTTT
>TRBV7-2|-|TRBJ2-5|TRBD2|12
CASSLTTGTSDF
TGTGCCAGCAGCTTAACTACCGGGACTAGCGACTTC
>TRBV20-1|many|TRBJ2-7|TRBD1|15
CSAGFPGQGAYEQYF
TGCAGTGCTGGGTTCCCGGGACAGGGGGCTTACGAGCAGTACTTC
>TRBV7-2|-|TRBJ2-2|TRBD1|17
CASSFIVGTGNTGELFF
TGTGCCAGCAGCTTCATAGTGGGGACAGGGAACACCGGGGAGCTGTTTTTT
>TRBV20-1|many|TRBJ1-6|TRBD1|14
CSGGRGQRNSPLHF
TGCAGTGGGGGCAGGGGGCAGAGGAATTCACCCCTCCACTTT
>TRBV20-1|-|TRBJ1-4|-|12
CSAEAANEKRFF
TGCAGTGCGGAGGCGGCTAATGAAAAACGGTTTTTT
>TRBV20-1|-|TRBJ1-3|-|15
CSAIPGVGPRNTIYF
TGCAGTGCTATTCCCGGGGTGGGCCCCAGAAACACCATATATTTT
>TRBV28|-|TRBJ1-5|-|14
CASSLIGNNQPQHF
TGTGCCAGCAGTTTGATCGGAAACAATCAGCCCCAGCATTTT
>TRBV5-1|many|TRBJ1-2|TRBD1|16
CASSLSRTGGGDGYTF
TGCGCCAGCAGCTTGTCCCGGACAGGGGGCGGAGATGGCTACACCTTC
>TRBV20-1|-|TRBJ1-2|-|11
CSAGRQEVYTF
TGCAGTGCTGGTCGACAGGAGGTCTACACCTTC
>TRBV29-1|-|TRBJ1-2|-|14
CSVEGRDLMYGYTF
TGCAGCGTTGAAGGGAGGGATTTGATGTATGGCTACACCTTC
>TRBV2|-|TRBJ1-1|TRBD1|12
CASSATGSEAFF
TGTGCCAGCAGTGCGACAGGGTCTGAAGCTTTCTTT